Described below is a single T cell receptor (beta chain) sequence and its context. Its antigen is currently unknown. The beta constant-region primer was an equimolar mix of two oligonucleotides covering TRBC1 and TRBC2. Ligated cDNA was amplified by four rounds of PCR with nested alpha and beta constant-region primers and SP2. TCRdb re-called the UMI-ligation and nested PCR reads through MiXCR, storing one row per CDR3 protein. Of 120,000 or so distinct CDR3 sequences in the sample, 35% to 40% were seen once. This record belongs to a study of naive and memory T cell subsets. General study findings and limits: TCR counts from RNA may reflect activation-linked expression changes. From naive to CM, EM and EMRA, diversity decreased and Gini increased.

Between the trimmed V and J ends, which lost 0 bases and 1 base, there was a span of 8 bases. The germline gives CDR1 SGHRS, CDR2 YFSETQ. The length of the CDR3 is 16 residues. Specimen: central memory CD4+ T cells from blood. The genes are TRBV5-1 and TRBJ2-6; no clear D gene. The receptor comes from a human donor in good health. The CDR3 region has the DNA TGCGCCAGCAGCTTGGTTTTAGGTTCTGGGGCCAACGTCCTGACTTTC. It yields the protein CASSLVLGSGANVLTF. The full variable domain, its missing parts supplied by reference TRBV5-1 and TRBJ2-6, is KAGVTQTPRYLIKTRGQQVTLSCSPISGHRSVSWYQQTPGQGLQFLFEYFSETQRNKGNFPGRFSGRQFSNSRSEMNVSTLELGDSALYLCASSLVLGSGANVLTFGAGSRLTVL.